This TCR beta chain is from a study of memory CD4+ T cells and cytomegalovirus serostatus. The sort gate was single viable CD3+CD4+CD8-CD45RO+ cells for memory CD4+ T cells. As concerns this clone: Its antigen is still unknown.

Germline V CDR1 and CDR2: SGHAT, FQNNGV. V lost 5 bases, J lost 6 bases, and 16 bases lay in between. The CDR3 extends over 14 amino acids. Study-wide findings and caveats: Repertoires predicted CMV serostatus with median bootstrapped AUC of 0.95.

Clones were sequenced by immunoSEQ multiplex PCR, and TCRdb holds only the in-frame ones, with some missing. The sample has some 52,000 clones; roughly four fifths are singletons. The chain recombines TRBV11-2 with TRBJ1-2; no clear D gene. The sample consisted of memory CD4+ T cells from blood. The receptor was derived from an adult in good health and CMV-seronegative. The CDR3 sequence: CASSRRAGTNGYTF. CDR3 sequence (DNA): TGTGCCAGCAGCCGACGGGCCGGTACTAATGGCTACACCTTC.